These T cell receptor beta chains were read from a single sample in a study of blood T cell repertoires in COVID-19. Method: immunoSEQ multiplex PCR; TCRdb's copy keeps in-frame clones and lacks some. In the table there are about 170,000 clones, about four fifths of which are singletons. Sequencing was done on a sample of peripheral blood. The receptor source for this set is a woman of 80 years or more with acute or convalescent COVID-19. Each CDR3 is given with its conserved first and last residue. The D gene is left open where the match is weak. The size field is filled for only some rows; it gives once, few, many or a size class.

j_call d_call clone_size v_call cdr3_nt cdr3_aa
TRBJ1-5 TRBD1 NA TRBV19 TGTGCCAGTAGTACCCCAGGACAGGGTTTCGGAGGTCAGCCCCAGCATTTT CASSTPGQGFGGQPQHF
TRBJ1-2 NA once TRBV5-6 TGTGCCAGCAGCTCCCGGACAGTTGAAAACTATGGCTACACCTTC CASSSRTVENYGYTF
TRBJ1-5 NA NA TRBV7-8 TGTGCCAGCAGCACTCTCGACAGGACCACAAGCCCCATAAATCAGCCCCAGCATTTT CASSTLDRTTSPINQPQHF
TRBJ1-1 NA NA TRBV7-2 TGTGCCAGCAGCTTACGGGGGGAGAACACTGAAGCTTTCTTT CASSLRGENTEAFF
TRBJ1-2 NA few TRBV2 TGTGCCAGCAGTGTACAGTGGGCGGGCTACACCTTC CASSVQWAGYTF
TRBJ1-2 NA few TRBV6-2/TRBV6-3 TGTGCCAGCAGTTACTCCCCCAGGGGATCCTATGGCTACACCTTC CASSYSPRGSYGYTF
TRBJ2-1 NA NA TRBV5-4 TGTGCCAGCAGCCCCCTACGAGGGTTCAATGAGCAGTTCTTC CASSPLRGFNEQFF
TRBJ1-2 TRBD1 NA TRBV3-1/TRBV3-2 TGTGCCAGCAGCCAAACAACAGGGGGGTATGGCTACACCTTC CASSQTTGGYGYTF
TRBJ2-1 TRBD1 NA TRBV7-9 TGTGCCAGCAGCTCGGGACAGGGGGCTTACAATGAGCAGTTCTTC CASSSGQGAYNEQFF
TRBJ1-4 NA NA TRBV2 TGTGCCAGCAGTGAATGGGGGACTGGAAATGAAAAACTGTTTTTT CASSEWGTGNEKLFF
TRBJ1-2 NA few TRBV12-3/TRBV12-4 TGTGCCAGCAGTTACAGGGTCGGCTATGGCTACACCTTC CASSYRVGYGYTF
TRBJ2-5 NA NA TRBV7-2 TGTGCCAGCAGCTTTCGCGGCCAAGAGACCCAGTACTTC CASSFRGQETQYF
TRBJ2-3 TRBD1 NA TRBV2 TGTGCCAGCAAGACAGGGGGTCAAGATACGCAGTATTTT CASKTGGQDTQYF
TRBJ1-2 TRBD1 NA TRBV5-4 TGTGCCAGCGGGCTGGTTGGACAGGGTCCCTATGGCTACACCTTC CASGLVGQGPYGYTF
TRBJ2-3 NA once TRBV7-2 TGTGCCAGCAGCTTAGCAGGGGCGCCTACAGATACGCAGTATTTT CASSLAGAPTDTQYF
TRBJ1-1 TRBD1 NA TRBV2 TGTGCCAAAACACAGGGGGCGCGGACTGAAGCTTTCTTT CAKTQGARTEAFF
TRBJ1-2 NA NA TRBV14 TGTGCCAGCAGCCAAGTACCAGGGTATGGCTACACCTTC CASSQVPGYGYTF
TRBJ2-3 NA NA TRBV6-6 TGTGCCAGCAGTGGGGTGGAGGGGCGCACAGATACGCAGTATTTT CASSGVEGRTDTQYF
TRBJ2-7 NA NA TRBV19 TGTGCCAGTCGGAGGGGCCCCTCCTACGAGCAGTACTTC CASRRGPSYEQYF
TRBJ2-1 TRBD1 NA TRBV5-4 TGTGCCAGCAGCTTGGGGGGACAGCGGAGGAATGAGCAGTTCTTC CASSLGGQRRNEQFF
TRBJ2-1 TRBD1 NA TRBV11-2 TGTGCCAGCAGCTTAGATGGGACAGGGGGCTTAAATGAGCAGTTCTTC CASSLDGTGGLNEQFF
TRBJ1-4 NA NA TRBV6-6 TGTGCCAGCACGATACGATCTGGGCGTGAAAAACTGTTTTTT CASTIRSGREKLFF
TRBJ1-3 NA NA TRBV29-1 TGCAGCGCTGGACAGCAGGGAAACACCATATATTTT CSAGQQGNTIYF
TRBJ1-6 NA NA TRBV2 TGTGCCAGCAGTGAAGTTCAGAGGGTCGGTTCACCCCTCCACTTT CASSEVQRVGSPLHF
TRBJ2-2 NA once TRBV11-3 TGTGCCAGCAGCCTCGGCACCGGGGAGCTGTTTTTT CASSLGTGELFF
TRBJ1-1 TRBD1 NA TRBV4-3 TGCGCCAGCAGCCAACACCGGACAGGTCTCAACACTGAAGCTTTCTTT CASSQHRTGLNTEAFF
TRBJ2-2 TRBD1 NA TRBV7-9 TGTGCCAGCAGCCCTACCGCCAGGGGGCCCGGGGAGCTGTTTTTT CASSPTARGPGELFF
TRBJ2-7 NA NA TRBV4-1 TGCGCCAGCAGCCAAGGGCAGTGGGGCCCCTACGAGCAGTACTTC CASSQGQWGPYEQYF
TRBJ2-5 NA NA TRBV28 TGTGCCAGCAGTTTATCGACGACAGGAATCCAAGAGACCCAGTACTTC CASSLSTTGIQETQYF
TRBJ1-5 NA many TRBV7-2 TGTGCCAGCAGCCCAAAGGGTGGGGGCGGGCAGCCCCAGCATTTT CASSPKGGGGQPQHF
TRBJ2-2 NA once TRBV5-4 TGTGCCAGCAGCGCTGAGTCGAACACCGGGGAGCTGTTTTTT CASSAESNTGELFF
TRBJ2-2 NA NA TRBV9 TGTGCCAGCAGCCAGGGACATGCTGCAGCCGGGGAGCTGTTTTTT CASSQGHAAAGELFF
TRBJ1-5 NA NA TRBV5-1 TGCGCCAGCAGCCATAACGGGGGAAGCAATCAGCCCCAGCATTTT CASSHNGGSNQPQHF
TRBJ2-1 TRBD2 NA TRBV18 TGTGCCAGCTCGGGACTAGCGCGCAATGAGCAGTTCTTC CASSGLARNEQFF
TRBJ2-7 NA NA TRBV10-3 TGTGCCATCAGTGAGGGCTCCAGCTACGAGCAGTACTTC CAISEGSSYEQYF
TRBJ1-4 TRBD1 NA TRBV19 TGTGCCAGTAGTACCCTCCCCTTCCGGACAGGAAATGAAAAACTGTTTTTT CASSTLPFRTGNEKLFF
TRBJ1-1 NA NA TRBV15 TGTGCCACCAGCTCTGGGACAAAGGGCACTGAAGCTTTCTTT CATSSGTKGTEAFF
TRBJ1-2 TRBD1 once TRBV9 TGTGCCAGCAGTCGAGAACAGGGGGTGGGCTATGGCTACACCTTC CASSREQGVGYGYTF
TRBJ1-1 TRBD1 NA TRBV6-5 TGTGCCAGCAGATCGGAAGGGGGCTTTAACTCTGAAGCTTTCTTT CASRSEGGFNSEAFF
TRBJ2-7 NA NA TRBV5-1 TGCGCCAGCACGATCCTCGGGGAAGGCGACGAGCAGTACTTC CASTILGEGDEQYF
TRBJ2-1 NA NA TRBV11-3 TGTGCCAGCAGCCCACGCGCCGGGCAGGGGAGAAACAATGAGCAGTTCTTC CASSPRAGQGRNNEQFF
TRBJ1-6 NA NA TRBV5-1 TGCGCCAGCAGCTTGTCCGGGAGGGATTCACCCCTCCACTTT CASSLSGRDSPLHF
TRBJ1-1 TRBD1 NA TRBV6-6 TGTGCCAGCAGTCCCAGGGGGCCGAACACTGAAGCTTTCTTT CASSPRGPNTEAFF
TRBJ2-1 TRBD2 once TRBV24-1 TGTGCCACCAGTGATCCCCAGGCACTAGCGGGCTCCTACAATGAGCAGTTCTTC CATSDPQALAGSYNEQFF
TRBJ1-1 NA NA TRBV12-3/TRBV12-4 TGTGCCAGCAGTTTGGTAGAAAACACTGAAGCTTTCTTT CASSLVENTEAFF
TRBJ2-4 NA NA TRBV21-1 TGTGCCAGCAGCAAAGGAGAGGGAGGTCAATTCACGGCGGACATTCAGTACTTC CASSKGEGGQFTADIQYF
TRBJ2-1 TRBD2 NA TRBV7-2 TGTGCCAGCAGCTTGACTAGCGGTCCCTACAATGAGCAGTTCTTC CASSLTSGPYNEQFF
TRBJ2-7 NA NA TRBV2 TGTGCCAGCAGCCCCGCGAGAAACGAGCAGTACTTC CASSPARNEQYF
TRBJ2-2 TRBD1 NA TRBV19 TGTGCCAGTAGTACAGGGGGCTACACCGGGGAGCTGTTTTTT CASSTGGYTGELFF